The source of this T cell receptor beta chain is a study of high-grade serous ovarian cancer treatment subgroups. Tumor samples were obtained before definitive surgery or chemotherapy. Clones were sequenced by immunoSEQ multiplex PCR, and TCRdb holds only the in-frame ones, with some missing. This sample has about 28,000 clones; about 88% occur once, and the top ten carry approximately 2.1%. Germline V gives CDR1 MDHEN, CDR2 SYDVKM. The CDR3 totals 14 residues. The trim removed 5 bases at V and 9 bases at J, leaving 9 bases unmatched. The sequenced sample was tumor tissue. This TCR came from a human donor with high-grade serous ovarian cancer. This chain links TRBV28 with TRBJ2-4; 8 bases agree with TRBD2. The CDR3 DNA sequence: TGTGCCAGCAGTCCACTAGCGGCTACGGGCATTCAGTACTTC. Its translation is CASSPLAATGIQYF.